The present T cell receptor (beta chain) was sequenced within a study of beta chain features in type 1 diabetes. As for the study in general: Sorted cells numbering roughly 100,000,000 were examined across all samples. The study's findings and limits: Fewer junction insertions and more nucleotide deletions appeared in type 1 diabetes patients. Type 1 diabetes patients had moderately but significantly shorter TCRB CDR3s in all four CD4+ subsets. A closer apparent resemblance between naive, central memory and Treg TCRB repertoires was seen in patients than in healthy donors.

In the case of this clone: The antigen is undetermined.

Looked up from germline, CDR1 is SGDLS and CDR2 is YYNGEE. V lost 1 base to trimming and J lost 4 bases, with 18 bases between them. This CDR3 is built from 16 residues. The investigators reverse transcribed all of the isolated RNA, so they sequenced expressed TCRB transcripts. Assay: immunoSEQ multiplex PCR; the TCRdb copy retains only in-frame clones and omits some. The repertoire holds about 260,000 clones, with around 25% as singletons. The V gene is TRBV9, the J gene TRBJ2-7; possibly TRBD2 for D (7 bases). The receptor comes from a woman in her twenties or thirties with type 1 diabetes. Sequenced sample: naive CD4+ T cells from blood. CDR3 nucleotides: TGTGCCAGCAGCGTAAGCGGGACATCTCTTCCATACGAGCAGTACTTC. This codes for CASSVSGTSLPYEQYF.